Below, 20 T cell receptor beta chains from the same sample are listed, as sequenced in a study of identical twins' blood T cells (dated by TCRdb to the early 2010s). The library came from 5' RACE. This sample was sequenced with an Illumina Genome Analyzer IIx. TCRdb itself trimmed the public reads at Q25 with fastp, ran MiXCR and retained productive beta chains. Entries that share a CDR3 protein sequence are merged under the most common genes and DNA. This sample is represented by hundreds of thousands of distinct CDR3 sequences; 28% of them were singletons. The biggest ten clones account for 6.1% of the sample. Sequences were obtained from PBMCs. The receptor set was obtained from a woman aged 18 to 49 in good health.

This rearrangement joins TRBV28 to TRBJ2-7; D gene uncertain. CDR3 length equals 13 residues. Per the germline V gene, CDR1 is MDHEN and CDR2 is SYDVKM. Trimming took off 3 bases at V and 5 bases at J, with 11 bases between the two ends. This chain's CDR3 is CASSFAKHHEQYF. CDR3 DNA: TGTGCCAGCAGTTTCGCGAAACACCACGAGCAGTACTTC.

The table lists this clonotype with a few counts. This chain connects TRBV28 to TRBJ1-5; weak D call: TRBD1 (6 bases). Trimming took off 6 bases at V and 3 bases at J, with 21 bases between the two ends. This CDR3 comprises 17 residues. The germline V gene encodes CDR1 MDHEN and CDR2 SYDVKM. CDR3: CASRPRGTGRNNQPQHF. As DNA, the CDR3 is TGTGCCAGCAGGCCCAGGGGAACCGGGAGAAACAATCAGCCCCAGCATTTT. Filled out from reference TRBV28 and TRBJ1-5, the complete variable domain reads DVKVTQSSRYLVKRTGEKVFLECVQDMDHENMFWYRQDPGLGLRLIYFSYDVKMKEKGDIPEGYSVSREKKERFSLILESASTNQTSMYLCASRPRGTGRNNQPQHFGDGTRLSIL.

The V gene is TRBV6-6, the J gene TRBJ2-3; D is ambiguous. This CDR3 contains 12 residues. Per the germline V gene, CDR1 is MNHNY and CDR2 is SVGAGI (reference sequence). V was shortened by 5 bases and J by 8 bases, with 11 bases between the two germline ends. CDR3 in amino acids: CASSTQSATQYF. CDR3 DNA: TGTGCCAGCAGTACCCAAAGCGCTACGCAGTATTTT.

The chain carries TRBV7-2 and TRBJ1-4; 7 nucleotides match TRBD1. Trimming cost V 2 bases and J 2 bases; bases outside gene matches: 8. CDR1 and CDR2 from the germline V gene are SGHTA and FQGNSA. This CDR3 has 17 amino acids. The CDR3 DNA reads as TGTGCCAGCAGCTTATTCACAGGGGTCCCGACTAATGAAAAACTGTTTTTT. This encodes CASSLFTGVPTNEKLFF.

This clonotype was counted ten times or more. The chain employs TRBV29-1 and TRBJ1-1; a possible D gene is TRBD1 (5 bases). This CDR3 spans 16 amino acids. Germline CDR1 and CDR2: SQVTM and ANQGSEA. V lost 1 base and J 5 bases, leaving 20 bases between the germline ends. CDR3 nucleotide sequence: TGCAGCGTTGAAGGGAGGGGAACGGATCGGAGAACTGAAGCTTTCTTT. It codes for CSVEGRGTDRRTEAFF.

The chain has TRBV5-4 and TRBJ2-1; the D gene is possibly TRBD1 (6 bases). Germline CDR1 reads SGHNT; CDR2 reads YYREEE (reference sequence). This CDR3 has 13 amino acids. Trimming shortened V by 4 bases and J by 7 bases, and 12 bases separated the two germline ends. CDR3 sequence reads: CASSDVDRNEQFF. The CDR3 coding sequence is TGTGCCAGCAGCGACGTAGACAGGAATGAGCAGTTCTTC.

The CDR3 DNA reads TGCGCCAGCAGTCCGGCGGGGGCGAGTATGAAGACCCAGTACTTC. It encodes CASSPAGASMKTQYF. J is TRBJ2-5 and V is TRBV5-1; TRBD2 might be the D (7 bases). The length of the CDR3 is 15 residues. From germline, CDR1 is SGHRS and CDR2 YFSETQ. V was pared by 5 bases and J by 6 bases, with 20 bases between.

This clonotype has more than one count but fewer than ten. The chain uses TRBV7-2 and TRBJ1-5, with D unclear. CDR3 length equals 13 residues. The germline V gene encodes CDR1 SGHTA and CDR2 FQGNSA. V lost 0 bases, J lost 7 bases, and 7 bases lay in between. Written as DNA, the CDR3 is TGTGCCAGCAGCTTAGCGGTGCTACAGCCCCAGCATTTT. It translates to CASSLAVLQPQHF.

The chain has TRBV7-9 and TRBJ2-3; D is ambiguous. Per the germline V gene, CDR1 is SEHNR and CDR2 is FQNEAQ (reference sequence). This CDR3 is built from 12 residues. Trimming removed 5 bases from V and 5 bases from J, with 8 bases in between. The CDR3 DNA follows: TGTGCCAGCAGCCCCCACGGAGATACGCAGTATTTT. The encoded protein is CASSPHGDTQYF.

V usage is TRBV18 and J usage is TRBJ1-5; a weak D match, TRBD1 (5 bases). Between the trimmed V and J ends, which lost 5 bases and 6 bases, there was a span of 17 bases. The CDR3 loop spans 15 amino acids. Looked up from germline, CDR1 is KGHSH and CDR2 is LQKENI. DNA of the CDR3: TGTGCCAGCTCAGCGACAGACTCAGCAAGTCAGCCCCAGCATTTT. This sequence encodes CASSATDSASQPQHF.

This clonotype was detected once. The chain employs TRBV7-2 and TRBJ2-7; D unresolved. Germline values: CDR1 SGHTA, CDR2 FQGNSA. The CDR3 loop spans 15 amino acids. V was trimmed by 0 bases and J by 0 bases, leaving 9 bases between them. The CDR3 region is CASSLAGLSSYEQYF. CDR3 DNA: TGTGCCAGCAGCTTAGCTGGGCTCAGCTCCTACGAGCAGTACTTC.

About this clonotype itself: Just one base apart from a much larger clone, this may be a read error. This rearrangement joins TRBV18 to TRBJ2-7, with a tentative D call TRBD2 (6 bases). Germline CDR1 reads KGHSH; CDR2 reads LQKENI. CDR3 size: 14 residues. Deletions cut 8 bases from V and 5 bases from J, with 19 bases between. CDR3 residues: CASPPLGGSNEQYF. The CDR3 bases are TGTGCCAGCCCCCCCCTCGGGGGATCAAACGAGCAGTACTTC.

This clonotype was observed at least ten times. This chain links TRBV14 with TRBJ2-7; no firm D call. Germline CDR1 reads SGHDN; CDR2 reads FVKESK. Deletions cut 2 bases from V and 4 bases from J, with 6 bases between. The CDR3 is 12 amino acids. This CDR3 reads CASSQQLYEQYF. The CDR3 DNA sequence: TGTGCCAGCAGCCAACAACTGTACGAGCAGTACTTC.

This chain joins TRBV27 and TRBJ2-2; unclear D gene. Germline CDR1 MNHEY, CDR2 SMNVEV (reference sequence). There are 16 residues in the CDR3. Trimming shortened V by 2 bases and J by 4 bases, and 14 bases separated the two germline ends. CDR3 region: CASSLPPELSTGELFF. CDR3 coding DNA: TGTGCCAGCAGTTTACCCCCAGAATTAAGCACCGGGGAGCTGTTTTTT.

J is TRBJ1-1 and V is TRBV12-3 or TRBV12-4; possibly TRBD1 for D (5 bases). The length of the CDR3 is 13 residues. V was trimmed by 10 bases and J by 1 base, leaving 13 bases between them. CDR3 in amino acids: CANYRPPNTEAFF. For the CDR3, the DNA is TGTGCCAACTACAGGCCCCCGAACACTGAAGCTTTCTTT.

The table lists this clonotype with a few counts. The chain carries TRBV30 and TRBJ1-1; D remains ambiguous. The CDR3 contains 13 residues. Germline CDR1 reads GTSNPN; CDR2 reads SVGIG (reference sequence). V dropped 3 bases and J dropped 1 base, with 9 bases sitting between them. The CDR3 spells CAWRPAGNTEAFF. The CDR3 DNA follows: TGTGCCTGGAGACCAGCAGGGAACACTGAAGCTTTCTTT.

This rearrangement joins TRBV12-5 to TRBJ1-1; perhaps TRBD1 as D (5 bases). This CDR3 has 14 amino acids. With 4 bases removed from V and 4 bases from J, the gap between germline ends came to 13 bases. The V gene's germline CDR1 is LGHNT and CDR2 FRNRAP. CDR3 loop: CASGSPGTGTEAFF. In nucleotides, the CDR3 is TGTGCTAGTGGTTCTCCAGGGACGGGCACTGAAGCTTTCTTT.

V is TRBV6-5 and J is TRBJ2-2, with 10 bases identical to TRBD2. This CDR3 region has 15 residues. CDR1 is MNHEY, CDR2 SVGAGI, per germline. V dropped 6 bases and J dropped 4; count of bases not matched to a gene: 5. As DNA, the CDR3 is TGTGCCAGCAGCCCTAGCGGGGGCAGCACCGGGGAGCTGTTTTTT. As protein: CASSPSGGSTGELFF.

The CDR3 DNA reads as TGCAGTGCTAGAGAGTTGACCAGCGAAAAACTGTTTTTT. Its protein product is CSARELTSEKLFF. V and J are TRBV20-1 and TRBJ1-4; D gene ambiguous. CDR1 and CDR2 (germline): DFQATT, SNEGSKA (reference sequence). Trimming stripped 0 bases from V and 8 bases from J, with 10 bases between. This CDR3 region has 13 residues.

The rearrangement joins TRBV9 to TRBJ2-7, with D possibly being TRBD2 (6 bases). Looked up from germline, CDR1 is SGDLS and CDR2 is YYNGEE. The CDR3 runs to 14 residues. Trimming stripped 0 bases from V and 3 bases from J, with 10 bases between. CDR3 region: CASSVEGGGYEQYF. Here the CDR3 DNA reads TGTGCCAGCAGCGTAGAGGGAGGAGGCTACGAGCAGTACTTC.